The clone carrying this T cell receptor beta chain was detected only a few times. As handled by the study authors: Using reference gene primer amplification, nucleated cell counts were estimated. Clones were sequenced by immunoSEQ multiplex PCR, and TCRdb holds only the in-frame ones, with some missing. V, J and clone size are taken as reported in that table, and D and trimming were inferred from the DNA itself. The sample holds some 160,000 clones, roughly 90% seen once. The Seattle patients, enrolled during active infection, were followed longitudinally. The record originates from a study of blood T cell repertoires in COVID-19. As for the study in general: The United States, Italy and Spain supplied acute and convalescent COVID-19 samples. PBMCs, B-cell-depleted T cells, or T cells were the source of the cDNA or gDNA that made up the material.

Sequencing was done on a sample of peripheral blood. The clonotype comes from a man aged 18 to 30 with COVID-19, enrolled during active disease.

The CDR3 coding sequence is TGTGCCAGCAGGCATAACCCTAGTCGGGACAGGGGTTCTAACTATGGCTACACCTTC. It yields the protein CASRHNPSRDRGSNYGYTF. The chain uses TRBV12-1 and TRBJ1-2; the DNA was not used to check the table's D call, TRBD1. TRBV12-1 is termed a pseudogene. The CDR3 runs to 19 residues.